This T cell receptor beta chain derives from a study of PD-1 blockade in classical Hodgkin lymphoma. Study details: The study gave patients nivolumab 3 mg/kg intravenously every 2 weeks.

This CDR3 is 14 amino acids long. The ends were cut back, 4 bases at V and 2 bases at J, with 11 bases in the middle. The germline gives CDR1 SGHNT, CDR2 YYREEE (reference sequence). General study results and limits: It was reported that newly diagnosed patients had less baseline TCR diversity than healthy donors. Complete responders showed a baseline diversity that resembled the diversity of newly diagnosed patients. The repertoire differences lack a defined cause, possibly disease activity or prior therapy.

A note on this clone: Antigen specificity is unknown.

All the patients suffered relapse after autologous stem cell transplantation, and brentuximab vedotin exposure differed. The table came from immunoSEQ multiplex PCR; TCRdb's copy has only in-frame clones and leaves some out. The sample consists of roughly 100,000 clones, roughly 90% of them appearing once. The specimen comprised peripheral blood mononuclear cells (PBMCs), sampled before the second cycle of nivolumab. The receptor comes from a human donor with classical Hodgkin lymphoma. The chain carries TRBV5-4 and TRBJ2-3, with D tentatively TRBD2 (6 bases). CDR3 amino acids: CASSPTSPTDTQYF. Here the CDR3 DNA reads TGTGCCAGCAGCCCGACTAGTCCCACAGATACGCAGTATTTT.